This paragraph covers one T cell receptor beta chain sequence. In germline, CDR1 is SGHRS, CDR2 YFSETQ. The CDR3 totals 13 residues. V lost 4 bases and J lost 4, with 11 bases in between. The data were obtained in a study of identical twins. MiXCR was run by TCRdb on the 5' RACE reads, yielding one entry per CDR3 protein. Here the sample spans fewer than 900,000 distinct CDR3 sequences, about 20% being singletons. This same sample was also part of a study on T cells expressing NK-cell markers.

The clonotype originates from a woman aged 18-29 years in good health. The chain recombines TRBV5-1 with TRBJ1-1, with no clear D. What was sequenced was PBMCs. The CDR3 sequence: CASSPRESTEAFF. Here the CDR3 DNA reads TGCGCCAGCAGCCCAAGGGAGTCCACTGAAGCTTTCTTT. The full variable domain, completed using reference TRBV5-1 and TRBJ1-1, is KAGVTQTPRYLIKTRGQQVTLSCSPISGHRSVSWYQQTPGQGLQFLFEYFSETQRNKGNFPGRFSGRQFSNSRSEMNVSTLELGDSALYLCASSPRESTEAFFGQGTRLTVV.